Listed below are T cell receptor beta chains from one sample, sequenced in a study of shared T cell receptors in the human thymus. This table comes from immunoSEQ multiplex PCR, and its TCRdb copy is limited to in-frame clones, with some not included. The sample consists of 500,000 to 550,000 clones, about four fifths of them appearing once. The sample was also linked to a second study, of human thymus T cells.

Sequences were obtained from thymocytes. The source of these receptors is a boy under two years old with a congenital heart defect. Each CDR3 is given with its conserved first and last residue. Each record gives: clone size, J gene, V gene, D gene, CDR3 DNA, CDR3 protein. The D gene is left open where the match is weak. Part of the rows lack a size; the others show once, few, many or a class for expanded clones.

>-|TRBJ1-5|TRBV15|-
TGTGCCACCAGCGGCGACTTCGCGGTCGTTCTCGAAGAAAGCAATCAGCCCCAGCATTTT
CATSGDFAVVLEESNQPQHF
>-|TRBJ2-7|TRBV6-5|-
TGTGCCAGCAGCCCCGGGCTAAGGGGTAACGAGCAGTACTTC
CASSPGLRGNEQYF
>few|TRBJ2-2|TRBV9|TRBD1
TGTGCCAGCAGCGTAGTAGGGCAGGGGGACGGGGAGCTGTTTTTT
CASSVVGQGDGELFF
>-|TRBJ1-2|TRBV9|-
TGTGCCAGCAGCCCCAGCGGGACGGGAAACTATGGCTACACCTTC
CASSPSGTGNYGYTF
>-|TRBJ1-1|TRBV5-6|TRBD1
TGTGCCAGCAGCTTCACCGGGACAGGGAACACTGAAGCTTTCTTT
CASSFTGTGNTEAFF
>-|TRBJ2-1|TRBV29-1|TRBD2
TGCAGCGTTGGTACTAGCGGGAGAGGGGGAGGGAATGAGCAGTTCTTC
CSVGTSGRGGGNEQFF
>-|TRBJ1-1|TRBV27|-
TGTGCCAGCAGTCCACGACGGGGCACTGAAGCTTTCTTT
CASSPRRGTEAFF
>-|TRBJ2-3|TRBV5-4|TRBD2
TGTGCCAGCAGCTGGATGTACGCCCTAGCGGGTTCTTACACAGATACGCAGTATTTT
CASSWMYALAGSYTDTQYF
>-|TRBJ2-1|TRBV7-9|-
TGTGCCAGCAGCGGAGGACTGGTATCAAATGAGCAGTTCTTC
CASSGGLVSNEQFF
>-|TRBJ1-1|TRBV6-5|TRBD1
TGTGCCAGCAGCCGCACCCGACAGGGCAAGGGGGAAGCTTTCTTT
CASSRTRQGKGEAFF
>-|TRBJ2-7|TRBV5-4|-
TGTGCCAGCGCCTCCGAAGGGGGCGAGCAGTACTTC
CASASEGGEQYF
>-|TRBJ2-1|TRBV7-9|-
TGTGCCAGCAGCTCTCAGGACGAGGGAGCTGACTACAATGAGCAGTTCTTC
CASSSQDEGADYNEQFF
>-|TRBJ1-5|TRBV2|TRBD1
TGTGCCAGCAGCGGATGGACCAGGGACAGGGGGCCTGATAGCAATCAGCCCCAGCATTTT
CASSGWTRDRGPDSNQPQHF
>-|TRBJ2-2|TRBV29-1|-
TGCAGCGTTGAATGGGGGGGGGCGACGGACACCGGGGAGCTGTTTTTT
CSVEWGGATDTGELFF
>-|TRBJ1-5|TRBV28|-
TGTGCCAGCAGTCAGCCGGGACAACCTGGGCCTAGCAATCAGCCCCAGCATTTT
CASSQPGQPGPSNQPQHF
>-|TRBJ2-1|TRBV4-3|-
TGCGCCAGCAGCCAAGGGTGGGGCAAAGGGGATGAGCAGTTCTTC
CASSQGWGKGDEQFF
>-|TRBJ2-1|TRBV13|TRBD1
TGTGCCAGCAGCTTAGTAGGGGCAGGGGGATCCGTCAATGAGCAGTTCTTC
CASSLVGAGGSVNEQFF
>-|TRBJ2-1|TRBV19|TRBD2
TGTGCCAGTAGGACTAGCGGGAGGGAGGCCTACAATGAGCAGTTCTTC
CASRTSGREAYNEQFF
>-|TRBJ2-1|TRBV12-5|TRBD1
TGTGCTAGTGGTTTGGCCCACAGGGGGAGGTACAATGAGCAGTTCTTC
CASGLAHRGRYNEQFF
>-|TRBJ2-1|TRBV12-1|-
TGTGCCAGCGAGCGTGGAGTTGAGTATGAGCAGTTCTTC
CASERGVEYEQFF
>-|TRBJ2-3|TRBV29-1|-
TGCAGCGTTCATCGGGAACGGGGAGATACGCAGTATTTT
CSVHRERGDTQYF
>-|TRBJ2-1|TRBV7-2|TRBD2
TGTGCCAGCACCCCCGGGGGGGGTGACAATGAGCAGTTCTTC
CASTPGGGDNEQFF
>few|TRBJ2-3|TRBV10-3|-
TGTGCCATCAGTAGCGGACCCCTCACAGATACGCAGTATTTT
CAISSGPLTDTQYF
>-|TRBJ1-3|TRBV10-2|-
TGCGCCAGCAGTGAAAAGGGGAGGAACACCATATATTTT
CASSEKGRNTIYF
>-|TRBJ2-7|TRBV19|TRBD2
TGTGCCAGTAGTGTCCGGGAGGCGCGGGAGGTCCCCTACGAGCAGTACTTC
CASSVREAREVPYEQYF
>few|TRBJ1-5|TRBV27|TRBD1
TGTGCCAGCAGTCTGCTGGGGGACAGAGATCTTTATAGCAATCAGCCCCAGCATTTT
CASSLLGDRDLYSNQPQHF
>-|TRBJ2-7|TRBV12-5|-
TGTGCTAGTGGGAGCTATCACTACGAGCAGTACTTC
CASGSYHYEQYF
>once|TRBJ2-5|TRBV30|TRBD1
TGTGCCTTCCTTCGGGGACAGTCCCAAGAGACCCAGTACTTC
CAFLRGQSQETQYF
>-|TRBJ1-2|TRBV5-6|-
TGTGCCAGCAGCTTCGGAGAGGGAAACTATGGCTACACCTTC
CASSFGEGNYGYTF